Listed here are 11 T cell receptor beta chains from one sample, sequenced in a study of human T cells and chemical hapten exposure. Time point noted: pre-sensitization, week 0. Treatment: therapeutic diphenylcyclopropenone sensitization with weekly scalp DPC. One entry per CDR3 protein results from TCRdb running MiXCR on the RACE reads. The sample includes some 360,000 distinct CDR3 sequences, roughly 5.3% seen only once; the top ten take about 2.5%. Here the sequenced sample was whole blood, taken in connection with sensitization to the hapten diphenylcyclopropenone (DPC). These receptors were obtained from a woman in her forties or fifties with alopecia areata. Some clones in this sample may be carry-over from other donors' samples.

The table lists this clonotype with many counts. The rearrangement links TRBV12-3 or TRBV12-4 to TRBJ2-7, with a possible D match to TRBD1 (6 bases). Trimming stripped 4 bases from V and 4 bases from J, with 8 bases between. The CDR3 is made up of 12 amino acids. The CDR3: CASSSGVYEQYF. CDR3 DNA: TGTGCCAGCAGTTCAGGGGTATACGAGCAGTACTTC.

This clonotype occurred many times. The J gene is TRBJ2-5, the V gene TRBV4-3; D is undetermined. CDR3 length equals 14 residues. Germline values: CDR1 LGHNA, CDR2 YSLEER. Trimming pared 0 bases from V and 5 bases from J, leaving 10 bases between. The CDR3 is CASSQEDREETQYF. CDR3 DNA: TGCGCCAGCAGCCAAGAGGATCGTGAGGAGACCCAGTACTTC.

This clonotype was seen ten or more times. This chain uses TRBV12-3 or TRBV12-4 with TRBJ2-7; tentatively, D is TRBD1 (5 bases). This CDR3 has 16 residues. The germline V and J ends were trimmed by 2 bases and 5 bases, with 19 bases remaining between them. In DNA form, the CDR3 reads TGTGCCAGCAGTTTAACAAGGGCAGGGAAAGAAAACGAGCAGTACTTC. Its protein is CASSLTRAGKENEQYF.

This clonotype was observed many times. The CDR3 region has the DNA TGTGCCAGCAGTTCGCCGGGACAGGATCAGCCCCAGCATTTT. Its translation: CASSSPGQDQPQHF. The V and J genes are TRBV6-2 or TRBV6-3 and TRBJ1-5; 8 bases fit TRBD1. Germline trimming cut 4 bases from V and 5 bases from J; bases unmatched to any gene: 4. Germline V gene lookup returns CDR1 MNHEY and CDR2 SVGEGT. This CDR3 contains 14 residues.

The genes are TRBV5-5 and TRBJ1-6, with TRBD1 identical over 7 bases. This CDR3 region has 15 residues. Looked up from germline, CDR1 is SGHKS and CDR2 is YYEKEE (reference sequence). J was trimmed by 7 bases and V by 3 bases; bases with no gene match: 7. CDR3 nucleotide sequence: TGTGCCAGCAGCTCTCGACAGGGCGAGAATTCACCCCTCCACTTT. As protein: CASSSRQGENSPLHF.

Written as DNA, the CDR3 is TGTGCCGTGACAGGGGGCGCGTACGAGCAGTACTTC. Amino acid sequence: CAVTGGAYEQYF. The chain employs TRBV6-1 and TRBJ2-7; TRBD1 agrees at 10 bases. Germline-derived CDR1 and CDR2 are MNHNS and SASEGT. This CDR3 region has 12 residues. The trim removed 11 bases at V and 4 bases at J, leaving 5 bases unmatched.

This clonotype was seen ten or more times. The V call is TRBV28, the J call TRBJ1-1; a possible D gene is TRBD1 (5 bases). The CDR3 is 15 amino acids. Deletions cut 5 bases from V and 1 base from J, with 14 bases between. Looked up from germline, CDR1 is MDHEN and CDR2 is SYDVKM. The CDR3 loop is CASSPAEGKNTEAFF. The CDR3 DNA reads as TGTGCCAGCAGTCCAGCGGAGGGGAAGAACACTGAAGCTTTCTTT. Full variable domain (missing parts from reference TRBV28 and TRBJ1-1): DVKVTQSSRYLVKRTGEKVFLECVQDMDHENMFWYRQDPGLGLRLIYFSYDVKMKEKGDIPEGYSVSREKKERFSLILESASTNQTSMYLCASSPAEGKNTEAFFGQGTRLTVV.

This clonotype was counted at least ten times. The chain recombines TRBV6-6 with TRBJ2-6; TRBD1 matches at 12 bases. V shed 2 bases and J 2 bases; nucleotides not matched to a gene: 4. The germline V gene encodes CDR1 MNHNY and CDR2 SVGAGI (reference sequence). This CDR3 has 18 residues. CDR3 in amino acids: CASSYSGTGGAGANVLTF. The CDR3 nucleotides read TGTGCCAGCAGTTACAGCGGGACAGGGGGCGCTGGGGCCAACGTCCTGACTTTC.

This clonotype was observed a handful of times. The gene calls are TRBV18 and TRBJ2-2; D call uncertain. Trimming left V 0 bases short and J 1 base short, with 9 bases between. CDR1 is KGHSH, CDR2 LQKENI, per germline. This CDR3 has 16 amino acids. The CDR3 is CASSPPGRKNTGELFF. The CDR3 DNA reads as TGTGCCAGCTCACCACCGGGCAGGAAGAACACCGGGGAGCTGTTTTTT.

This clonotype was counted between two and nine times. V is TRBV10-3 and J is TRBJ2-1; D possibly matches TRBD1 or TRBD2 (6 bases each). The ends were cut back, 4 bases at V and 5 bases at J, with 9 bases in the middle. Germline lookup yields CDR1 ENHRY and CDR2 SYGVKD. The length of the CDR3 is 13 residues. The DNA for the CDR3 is TGTGCCATCAGTGGGGGGGCAAACAATGAGCAGTTCTTC. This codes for CAISGGANNEQFF.

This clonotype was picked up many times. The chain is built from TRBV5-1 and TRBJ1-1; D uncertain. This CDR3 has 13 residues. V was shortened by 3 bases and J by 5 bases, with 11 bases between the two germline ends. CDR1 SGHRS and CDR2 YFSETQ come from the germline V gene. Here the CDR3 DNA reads TGCGCCAGCAGCTCGCAAAGGGATACTGAAGCTTTCTTT. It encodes CASSSQRDTEAFF.